This T cell receptor beta chain comes out of a study of blood T cell repertoires in COVID-19. For the study at large: Sample material is recorded as cDNA or gDNA derived from T cells, B-cell-depleted T cells, or PBMCs.

There are 12 residues in the CDR3. Trimming removed 0 bases from V and 7 bases from J, with 7 bases in between. Looked up from germline, CDR1 is MNHEY and CDR2 is SVGAGI. Original methodology: Estimation of nucleated cell counts relied on the amplification of reference gene primers. Clones were sequenced by immunoSEQ multiplex PCR, and TCRdb holds only the in-frame ones, with some missing. D and trimming were read from the DNA, whereas the V and J calls and clone size are those reported in that table. The sample lists around 100,000 clones, about 90% occurring once. This rearrangement joins TRBV6-5 to TRBJ2-7; weak D call: TRBD2 (6 bases). What was sequenced was peripheral blood. The origin of this receptor is a woman aged 50 to 65 with acute or convalescent COVID-19. The CDR3 is CASSYSEGEQYF. The CDR3 coding sequence is TGTGCCAGCAGTTACTCGGAGGGAGAGCAGTACTTC.